This T cell receptor (beta chain) appears in the sequencing data of a study of cytomegalovirus exposure and HLA in healthy donors. On the study more broadly: In an earlier analysis, almost 120 million unique TCR beta sequences were found from some 200 million T cells.

As concerns this clone: The antigen is not known.

Study-wide results and caveats: Some V segments (TRBV6-2 and TRBV6-3 among them) were excluded as indistinguishable. Apparent HLA restriction characterized most CMV-associated TCR beta chains in a later analysis.

V lost 6 bases and J 4 bases, leaving 13 bases between the germline ends. CDR1 and CDR2 from the germline V gene are SQVTM and ANQGSEA. The CDR3 spans 13 residues. Primers for the PCR totalled 60 Vbeta and 13 Jbeta. Using immunoSEQ multiplex PCR, the repertoire was profiled, and TCRdb retains in-frame clones only, with some absent. The data contain around 110,000 clones, over 50% of them singletons. The material sequenced was PBMCs. The source of this sequence is a woman aged 40 to 55 in good health and CMV-seropositive. The rearrangement links TRBV29-1 to TRBJ1-3, with D uncertain. CDR3 loop: CSVVPEAGNTIYF. Here the CDR3 DNA reads TGCAGCGTGGTCCCGGAGGCCGGAAACACCATATATTTT. The whole variable domain, filled in from reference TRBV29-1 and TRBJ1-3, reads SAVISQKPSRDICQRGTSLTIQCQVDSQVTMMFWYRQQPGQSLTLIATANQGSEATYESGFVIDKFPISRPNLTFSTLTVSNMSPEDSSIYLCSVVPEAGNTIYFGEGSWLTVV.